What follows describes a single T cell receptor beta chain. Its target is unknown. The sample is drawn from a study of shared clonotypes between healthy human individuals. Study-level information: There were three CD4 naive, three CD4 memory, two CD8 naive and one CD8 memory plates per donor. Findings and limits, study-wide: Clonotypes which were not shared had lower generation probabilities than clonotypes that all four donors shared. Rarefaction exposed incomplete sorted-subset sequencing despite large depth.

This CDR3 comprises 15 residues. V lost 4 bases to trimming and J lost 1 base, with 14 bases between them. Germline CDR1 reads SGDLS; CDR2 reads YYNGEE. Repertoires were generated with immunoSEQ multiplex PCR, while TCRdb's copy carries only in-frame clones and drops some. This sample has over a million clones, with approximately 96% found just once. The chain has TRBV9 and TRBJ1-1; no reliable D call. The TCR comes from a man in his thirties or forties in good health. The sequenced material came from naive CD4+ T cells sorted from blood. Subset in this sample: CD45RA+ positively selected. CDR3 coding DNA: TGTGCCAGCAGCCCTTTAGGTTTGTGGAACACTGAAGCTTTCTTT. Amino acids: CASSPLGLWNTEAFF. The full variable domain, in which reference TRBV9 and TRBJ1-1 provide the parts outside the CDR3, is DSGVTQTPKHLITATGQRVTLRCSPRSGDLSVYWYQQSLDQGLQFLIQYYNGEERAKGNILERFSAQQFPDLHSELNLSSLELGDSALYFCASSPLGLWNTEAFFGQGTRLTVV.